Below are 25 T cell receptor beta chains sequenced from a single sample in a study of response to subunit inactivated influenza vaccine. Each CDR3 protein is one row after TCRdb ran MiXCR on the RT-PCR reads. The sample lists more than 150,000 distinct CDR3 sequences; about 10% were seen once. The sample here was CD8+ T cells sorted from PBMCs, taken around 2 years after vaccination. These receptors were taken from a man between 50 and 69 years old who received an inactivated influenza vaccine.

This clonotype was seen more than once but under ten times. This chain uses TRBV11-2 with TRBJ2-1, with 9 bases fitting TRBD2. The J segment lost 6 bases and the V segment lost 7 bases, leaving 10 bases of the junction unmatched. CDR1 and CDR2 from the germline V gene are SGHAT and FQNNGV. The CDR3 length is 15 residues. The CDR3 DNA reads TGTGCCAGCACCGCTTTAGCGGGGGCCTCCAATGAGCAGTTCTTC. Translation gives CASTALAGASNEQFF.

This clonotype was counted a few times. This chain joins TRBV7-2 and TRBJ2-7; no clear D. The CDR3 is 15 amino acids. The V gene's germline CDR1 is SGHTA and CDR2 FQGNSA. The V end lost 5 bases, the J end lost 1 base, and 15 bases lay between the germline ends. The CDR3 here is CASSPGPIPSYEQYF. CDR3 nucleotides: TGTGCCAGCAGCCCCGGACCCATTCCTTCCTACGAGCAGTACTTC.

V usage is TRBV6-2 or TRBV6-3 and J usage is TRBJ2-2, with D possibly matching TRBD1 (5 bases). V lost 5 bases and J 5 bases, leaving 9 bases between the germline ends. The CDR3 consists of 13 residues. Germline CDR1 is MNHEY and CDR2 is SVGEGT. The chain's CDR3 is CASSTTATGELFF. DNA for the CDR3: TGTGCCAGCAGTACGACAGCTACCGGGGAGCTGTTTTTT.

This clonotype was found a few times. This sequence joins TRBV12-3 or TRBV12-4 and TRBJ2-7, with D possibly TRBD1 on 5 matching bases. This CDR3 contains 13 residues. Trimming took 11 bases from V and 2 from J, leaving 16 bases between them. The CDR3 DNA sequence: TGTGCCTCCACGGCAGGGTATGCCTACGAGCAGTACTTC. It translates to CASTAGYAYEQYF.

In this sample, this clonotype turned up many times. This chain uses TRBV7-2 with TRBJ2-7, with 7 bases identical to TRBD2. The CDR3 contains 15 residues. Germline values: CDR1 SGHTA, CDR2 FQGNSA. The junction had 11 bases not matched to a gene; V was cut back by 6 bases and J by 3 bases. The CDR3 bases are TGTGCCAGCAGTCGACGCGGGACTACTATCTACGAGCAGTACTTC. Translated, it gives CASSRRGTTIYEQYF.

In its sample, this clonotype was seen many times. The chain uses TRBV29-1 and TRBJ2-7, with 9 bases fitting TRBD1. The V and J ends lost 5 bases and 3 bases, in that order; junction bases with no gene match: 5. This CDR3 has 13 amino acids. Per germline, CDR1 SQVTM and CDR2 ANQGSEA. CDR3 nucleotides: TGCAGCGTTTCGCCGGACAGGGGCTACGAGCAGTACTTC. This codes for CSVSPDRGYEQYF.

This clonotype was counted only a few times. The chain is built from TRBV19 and TRBJ1-5; D is unclear. The CDR3 sequence is 14 residues long. Trimming took 3 bases from V and 7 from J, leaving 13 bases between them. Germline CDR1 reads LNHDA; CDR2 reads SQIVND (reference sequence). The CDR3 reads CASSMWAENQPQHF. The CDR3 DNA reads TGTGCCAGTAGTATGTGGGCCGAAAACCAGCCCCAGCATTTT.

The V and J genes are TRBV29-1 and TRBJ2-1; either TRBD1 or TRBD2 may supply D (5 bases each). V gave up 8 bases and J gave up 9 bases, with 17 bases separating them. This CDR3 has 12 amino acids. Germline V gene sequence: CDR1 SQVTM, CDR2 ANQGSEA. The CDR3, as DNA: TGCAGCACTCCCGGGGCAAGGTCTGAGCAGTTCTTC. Translating gives CSTPGARSEQFF.

V is TRBV2 and J is TRBJ2-7; perhaps TRBD1 as D (5 bases). Germline assignment: CDR1 SNHLY and CDR2 FYNNEI. This CDR3 contains 16 residues. Between the trimmed V and J ends, which lost 2 bases and 0 bases, there was a span of 14 bases. The CDR3 DNA is TGTGCCAGCAGTGAAAGGGGCAGGGCTCTCTCCTACGAGCAGTACTTC. Its translation is CASSERGRALSYEQYF. Full variable domain (remainder filled in from reference TRBV2 and TRBJ2-7): EPEVTQTPSHQVTQMGQEVILRCVPISNHLYFYWYRQILGQKVEFLVSFYNNEISEKSEIFDDQFSVERPDGSNFTLKIRSTKLEDSAMYFCASSERGRALSYEQYFGPGTRLTVT.

The chain carries TRBV9 and TRBJ2-7; the D call may be TRBD1 or TRBD2 (6 bases each). Trimming cost V 3 bases and J 3 bases, with 16 bases left between them. The CDR3 is 15 amino acids. Germline lookup yields CDR1 SGDLS and CDR2 YYNGEE. For the CDR3, the DNA is TGTGCCAGCAGCGCCGGAGGGGGACTCAACTACGAGCAGTACTTC. Encoded protein: CASSAGGGLNYEQYF.

With respect to this clonotype: An end of the junction differs from the germline gene, which may be a read error. The chain couples TRBV7-9 to TRBJ1-1; D ambiguous. The CDR3 consists of 13 residues. CDR1 is SEHNR, CDR2 FQNEAQ, per germline (reference sequence). The CDR3: CASSLAPGTEPFF. As DNA, the CDR3 is TGTGCCAGCAGCTTAGCGCCCGGTACTGAACCTTTCTTT.

The V call is TRBV24-1, the J call TRBJ2-1; no clear D. V lost 8 bases and J lost 6, with 4 bases in between. This CDR3 is built from 10 residues. Germline CDR1 and CDR2: KGHDR and SFDVKD. CDR3: CATKLNEQFF. CDR3 bases: TGTGCCACCAAACTCAATGAGCAGTTCTTC.

This clonotype occurred a few times. This chain joins TRBV12-3 or TRBV12-4 and TRBJ1-6; 11 bases are a match to TRBD1. V gave up 6 bases and J gave up 4 bases; unmatched junction bases: 8. The CDR3 is 17 residues long. CDR3 DNA sequence: TGTGCCAGCAGGGGGACAGGGGGGTCCCTATATAATTCACCCCTCCACTTT. It yields the protein CASRGTGGSLYNSPLHF.

In this sample, this clonotype turned up many times. The gene calls are TRBV29-1 and TRBJ2-7, with TRBD2 matching 12 bases. V lost 5 bases to trimming and J lost 4 bases; unmatched junction nucleotides: 6. Germline lookup yields CDR1 SQVTM and CDR2 ANQGSEA. This CDR3 is built from 14 residues. The CDR3: CSVSGTSGSYEQYF. As DNA, the CDR3 is TGCAGCGTTTCCGGGACTAGCGGGTCTTACGAGCAGTACTTC.

On this clonotype: One end of the junction is discordant with germline, which a read error may explain. The chain combines TRBV27 with TRBJ2-6, with 9 bases lining up with TRBD1. CDR3 size: 16 residues. Germline values: CDR1 MNHEY, CDR2 SMNVEV (reference sequence). The CDR3, as DNA: TGTGCCAGCAGTTTGACAGGGGGGCTTGGGGCCCACGTCCTGACTTTC. Its translation is CASSLTGGLGAHVLTF.

A few counts support this clonotype. The chain has TRBV7-9 and TRBJ2-2; possible D gene TRBD2, 5 bases. The CDR3 is made up of 15 amino acids. V was shortened by 1 base and J by 3 bases, with 9 bases between the two germline ends. CDR1 is SEHNR, CDR2 FQNEAQ, per germline (reference sequence). This chain's CDR3 is CASSLESGYTGELFF. In nucleotides, the CDR3 is TGTGCCAGCAGCTTAGAGAGCGGCTACACCGGGGAGCTGTTTTTT.

This clonotype appeared many times. The genes are TRBV12-3 or TRBV12-4 and TRBJ2-7; D gene unclear. This CDR3 spans 13 amino acids. Trimming took 3 bases from V and 2 from J, leaving 8 bases between them. The CDR3 DNA follows: TGTGCCAGCAGTTTTGTCAGTCCCTACGAGCAGTACTTC. It is translated as CASSFVSPYEQYF.

This clonotype was recorded a few times. For the CDR3, the DNA is TGTGCCAGCAGCTTAGCCTTGGGCGAGCAGTACTTC. As protein: CASSLALGEQYF. This chain joins TRBV7-2 and TRBJ2-7; D unresolved. Trimming removed 0 bases at V and 6 bases at J, with 6 bases between. The germline V gene encodes CDR1 SGHTA and CDR2 FQGNSA. There are 12 residues in the CDR3.

This clonotype was counted only a few times. The chain links TRBV7-6 to TRBJ2-1, with 7 positions matching TRBD2. Losses at the gene ends were 5 bases for V and 2 bases for J; bases not matched to a gene: 6. Looked up from germline, CDR1 is SGHVS and CDR2 is FNYEAQ. The CDR3 runs to 15 residues. CDR3 sequence (DNA): TGTGCCAGCAGCCCGGGACTAAAGACCTACAATGAGCAGTTCTTC. The encoded protein is CASSPGLKTYNEQFF.

The sample holds many counts of this clonotype. The chain uses TRBV3-1 and TRBJ2-3, with TRBD2 identical over 8 bases. Germline V lookup: CDR1 LGHDT, CDR2 YNNKEL (reference sequence). J gave up 0 bases and V 3 bases, and 8 bases lay outside the gene matches. The CDR3 has 17 residues. CDR3 in DNA: TGTGCCAGCAGCCATGTGGTAGCGGGACCGAGCACAGATACGCAGTATTTT. Protein: CASSHVVAGPSTDTQYF.

V is TRBV7-2 and J is TRBJ2-1; TRBD2 matches 7 bases. Per the germline V gene, CDR1 is SGHTA and CDR2 is FQGNSA. Trimming cost V 5 bases and J 8 bases; bases outside gene matches: 12. The CDR3 consists of 15 residues. This CDR3 reads CASSPAAGVIYEQFF. DNA for the CDR3: TGTGCCAGCAGCCCAGCGGCGGGAGTTATATATGAGCAGTTCTTC.

This clonotype was counted only a few times. The CDR3 DNA is TGTGCCAGCAGTTCTCCCCTTTTCTCCTACGAGCAGTACTTC. It specifies CASSSPLFSYEQYF. This chain links TRBV28 with TRBJ2-7, with unresolved D. The CDR3 has 14 amino acids. Germline-derived CDR1 and CDR2 are MDHEN and SYDVKM. Trimming left V 4 bases short and J 0 bases short, with 10 bases between.

The V and J genes are TRBV10-3 and TRBJ2-3; D is unclear. V was clipped by 4 bases and J by 2 bases, with 10 bases between them. There are 14 residues in the CDR3. CDR1 is ENHRY, CDR2 SYGVKD, per germline. CDR3 residues: CAISVKGITDTQYF. For the CDR3, the DNA is TGTGCCATCAGTGTAAAGGGAATCACAGATACGCAGTATTTT.

This clonotype appeared many times. V gene TRBV2 combines with J gene TRBJ2-7, with no clear D. The CDR3 sequence is 15 residues long. V lost 2 bases, J lost 3 bases, and 14 bases lay in between. Germline CDR1 is SNHLY and CDR2 is FYNNEI. The CDR3 DNA reads as TGTGCCAGCAGTGAACGACTGGACCAGATCTACGAGCAGTACTTC. This codes for CASSERLDQIYEQYF.

This clonotype was observed a handful of times. V and J are TRBV27 and TRBJ2-1; 9 bases match TRBD2. The CDR3 length is 16 residues. Germline assignment: CDR1 MNHEY and CDR2 SMNVEV (reference sequence). V dropped 1 base and J dropped 7; count of bases not matched to a gene: 8. This CDR3 reads CASSLLSLAGRNEQFF. CDR3 coding DNA: TGTGCCAGCAGTTTATTGTCTCTAGCGGGAAGAAATGAGCAGTTCTTC.